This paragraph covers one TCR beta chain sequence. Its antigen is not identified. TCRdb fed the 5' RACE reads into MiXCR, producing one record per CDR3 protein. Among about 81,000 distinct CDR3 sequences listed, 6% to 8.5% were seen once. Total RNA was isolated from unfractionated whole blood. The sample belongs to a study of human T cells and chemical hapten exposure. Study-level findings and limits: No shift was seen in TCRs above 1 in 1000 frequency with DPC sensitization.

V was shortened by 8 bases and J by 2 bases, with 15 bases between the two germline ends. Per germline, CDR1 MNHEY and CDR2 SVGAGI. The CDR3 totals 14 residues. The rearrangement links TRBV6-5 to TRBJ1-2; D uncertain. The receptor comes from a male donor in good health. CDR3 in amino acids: CASRFSWANYGYTF. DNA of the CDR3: TGTGCCAGCCGATTCTCCTGGGCAAACTATGGCTACACCTTC.